This TCR beta chain was captured by sequencing in a study of cytomegalovirus exposure and HLA in healthy donors (dated by TCRdb to the late 2010s). In terms of the full investigation: The 650 to 800 repertoires of the first cohort and the 110 or so validation repertoires were produced on the same platform, according to a later analysis. The study aimed to test whether cataloging public T cell receptors could reveal signatures of past pathogen exposure. Along with the approximately 670-subject first cohort, a separate validation cohort of some 130 different subjects was used. To predict cytomegalovirus infection status, the study brought together high-throughput TCR immunosequencing, statistical association of individual TCRs with disease status, and machine learning. Here is what the overall study found, with its caveats: Across donors, most TCR sequences were observed very rarely, whereas some public TCRs were present in many individuals. Cytomegalovirus status was reported to be diagnosed by the classifier with high specificity and sensitivity in both the original and validation cohorts. In vitro tests confirmed that a few of the cytomegalovirus-associated TCR beta chains recognize cytomegalovirus antigens. In a later analysis, TCRs clustered in the first cohort were found to also tend to co-occur in the roughly 110 validation repertoires, with 90% to 95% of cluster scores above 0. The authors suggested that the approach could potentially be generalized to other disease states and immunological phenotypes. The validation cohort had no HLA typing available for a later analysis, so co-occurrence within that cohort was assessed over all 120 or so repertoires. A total of around 150 TCR beta chains were listed by the study as associated with cytomegalovirus.

The donors belonged to the validation cohort of about 120 subjects, which was separate from the approximately 660-subject first cohort. The germline V gene supplies CDR1 MNHEY and CDR2 SVGAGI. Taken from cysteine to phenylalanine, the CDR3 has 14 residues. The retained sequence is limited to the CDR3, 42 bases, with the frame set at the first base. V trim: 4 bases; J trim: 7 bases; unmatched bases: 9. Library method: the immunoSEQ multiplex PCR assay. Processing in the source paper ran as follows. A statistical classification framework was built to diagnose cytomegalovirus status from the catalog of TCR beta chain sequences. Drawn from immuneACCESS, this table holds only the in-frame rearrangements with V and J called that TCRdb kept. Clones are partly lost; checked studies trace under half to an unresolved V gene and leave the rest unexplained. The V and J calls and clone size were taken over from that table, and D and trimming were inferred from the DNA. The sample has about 360,000 clones on record, 86% of them singletons. Around 0.8% of the sample belongs to the ten largest clones.

In regard to this clone: No cognate antigen has been identified for it. No quality values exist for individual bases; no much larger clone is one base distant.

The V and J segments used are TRBV6-5 and TRBJ2-7, with 8 bases aligning to TRBD2. The specimen sequenced was PBMCs. The receptor comes from a woman under 30 in good health and CMV-seronegative. The nucleotide sequence reads TGTGCCAGCAGTTCCGTAGCGGGATCGGGGGAGCAGTACTTC. Translated, it gives CASSSVAGSGEQYF.